This T cell receptor beta chain was sequenced during a study of T cell changes during pregnancy in multiple sclerosis. The CDR3 has 17 amino acids. V was clipped by 0 bases and J by 1 base, with 14 bases between them. Per the germline V gene, CDR1 is LGHNA and CDR2 is YSLEER. Some clones are missing from TCRdb's copy, which holds only in-frame ones; the method was immunoSEQ multiplex PCR. This sample carries 71,000 or so clones, 90% to 95% of them seen once, and the ten largest clones take over 1%. The receptor was isolated from a female donor with multiple sclerosis, enrolled in a pregnancy study. The sample was peripheral blood, taken in the third trimester of pregnancy. The rearrangement joins TRBV4-3 to TRBJ2-3; D not certain. CDR3 sequence: CASSQDLGAQGTDTQYF. The DNA for the CDR3 is TGCGCCAGCAGCCAAGATCTGGGCGCCCAGGGCACAGATACGCAGTATTTT.